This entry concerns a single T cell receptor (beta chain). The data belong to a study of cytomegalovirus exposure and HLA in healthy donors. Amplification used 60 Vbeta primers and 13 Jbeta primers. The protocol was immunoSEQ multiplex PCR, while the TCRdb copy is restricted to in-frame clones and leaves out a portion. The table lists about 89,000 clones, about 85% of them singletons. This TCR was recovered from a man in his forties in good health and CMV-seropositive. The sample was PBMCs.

CDR3 coding DNA: TGTGCCAGCAGCTTAGTTACAGACACCTACGAGCAGTACTTC. This encodes CASSLVTDTYEQYF. The genes are TRBV7-9 and TRBJ2-7; unclear D gene. The CDR3 runs to 14 residues. Trimming took off 1 base at V and 2 bases at J, with 9 bases between the two ends. Germline V CDR1 and CDR2: SEHNR, FQNEAQ (reference sequence).